The present T cell receptor beta chain was sequenced within a study of post-analysis software for immune sequencing data. Study background: Included among the disease courses, which were recorded for the cohort, were relapsing-remitting, secondary progressive and progressive-relapsing multiple sclerosis. General observations from the study: A few TRBV segments (TRBV5-6, TRBV5-1 and TRBV20-1 among them) occurred more frequently in patients than in controls. Multiple sclerosis patients had significantly lower normalized Chao1 diversity than controls. Strong co-clustering by F measure was evident for samples that had been prepared in the same batch.

With regard to this clonotype: Its target is unknown.

Prepared TCR beta cDNA libraries contained unique molecular identifiers. Input amounts of 1 to 10 million T cells were used. These gave roughly 500,000 cDNA molecules, so each molecule approximated one T cell. TCRdb re-called the PCR reads with MiXCR, one entry per CDR3 protein. The sample contains roughly 670,000 distinct CDR3 sequences, around 64% of which appear only once. Trimming left V 3 bases short and J 6 bases short, with 14 bases between. The CDR3 is 14 residues long. The chain links TRBV12-3 or TRBV12-4 to TRBJ1-2, with TRBD1 as a possible D gene (6 bases). Source material: blood. This TCR derives from a girl aged 2-9 years with multiple sclerosis. In DNA, the CDR3 is TGTGCCAGCAGTTTTACAGGGCAATTCCATGGCTACACCTTC. It specifies CASSFTGQFHGYTF.